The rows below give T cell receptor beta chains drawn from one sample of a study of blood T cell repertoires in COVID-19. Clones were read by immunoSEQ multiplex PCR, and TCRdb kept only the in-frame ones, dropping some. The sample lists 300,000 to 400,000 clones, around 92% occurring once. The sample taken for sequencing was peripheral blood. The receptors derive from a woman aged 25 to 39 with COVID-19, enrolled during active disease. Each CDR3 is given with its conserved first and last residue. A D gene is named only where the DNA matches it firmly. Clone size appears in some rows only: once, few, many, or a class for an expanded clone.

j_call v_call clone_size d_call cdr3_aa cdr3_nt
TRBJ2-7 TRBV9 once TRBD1 CASSDLPGQLFYEQYF TGTGCCAGCAGCGACCTGCCGGGACAGTTGTTTTACGAGCAGTACTTC
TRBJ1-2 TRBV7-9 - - CASSPPSGVYGYTF TGTGCCAGCAGCCCTCCGTCCGGAGTATATGGCTACACCTTC
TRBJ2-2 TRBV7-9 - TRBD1 CASSPYRGPGELFF TGTGCCAGCAGCCCATACAGGGGTCCCGGGGAGCTGTTTTTT
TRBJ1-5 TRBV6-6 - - CASSLLGGGGVGQPQHF TGTGCCAGCAGTCTCTTGGGCGGGGGCGGCGTCGGTCAGCCCCAGCATTTT
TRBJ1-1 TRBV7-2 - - CASSFRGYTEAFF TGTGCCAGCAGCTTTCGGGGGTACACTGAAGCTTTCTTT
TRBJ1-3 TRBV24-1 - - CATSGGRGPGNTIYF TGTGCCACCAGTGGCGGCAGGGGTCCAGGAAACACCATATATTTT
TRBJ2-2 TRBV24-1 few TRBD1 CATSGPGQGGTGELFF TGTGCCACCAGTGGCCCTGGACAGGGGGGGACCGGGGAGCTGTTTTTT
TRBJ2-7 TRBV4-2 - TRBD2 CASSQALAGAYEQYF TGTGCCAGCAGCCAAGCACTAGCGGGGGCCTACGAGCAGTACTTC
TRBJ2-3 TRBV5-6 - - CASSSQSTAGSTDTQYF TGTGCCAGCAGCTCCCAGTCAACCGCAGGAAGCACAGATACGCAGTATTTT
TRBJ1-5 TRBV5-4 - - CASSLLPYSNQPQHF TGTGCCAGCAGCCTACTCCCTTATAGCAATCAGCCCCAGCATTTT
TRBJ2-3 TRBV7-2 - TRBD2 CASSSGPAGPSYTQYF TGTGCCAGCAGCTCGGGGCCAGCGGGACCATCTTATACGCAGTATTTT
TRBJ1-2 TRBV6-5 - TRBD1 CASSWRGPYGYTF TGTGCCAGCAGTTGGAGGGGGCCCTATGGCTACACCTTC
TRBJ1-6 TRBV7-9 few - CASSLGVEGSPLHF TGTGCCAGCAGCCTCGGGGTTGAGGGTTCACCCCTCCACTTT
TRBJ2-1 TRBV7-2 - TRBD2 CASSLVGGEQFF TGTGCCAGCAGCTTGGTCGGGGGGGAGCAGTTCTTC
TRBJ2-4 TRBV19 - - CASSPQSSTYIQYF TGTGCCAGTAGTCCCCAATCCTCTACGTACATTCAGTACTTC
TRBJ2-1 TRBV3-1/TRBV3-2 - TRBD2 CASSSGTSGSSTYNEQFF TGTGCCAGCAGCTCGGGGACTAGCGGGAGTAGTACCTACAATGAGCAGTTCTTC
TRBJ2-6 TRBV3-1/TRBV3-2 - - CASSQGARGANVLTF TGTGCCAGCAGCCAGGGGGCGCGTGGGGCCAACGTCCTGACTTTC